This TCR beta chain was recovered during a study of regulatory T cells in long-lasting Graves disease. General study results and limits: With a small sample size, accuracy may have been reduced.

Trimming removed 6 bases from V and 4 bases from J; junction bases left unmatched: 23. This CDR3 spans 19 amino acids. Germline CDR1 SNHLY, CDR2 FYNNEI. To make TCR beta libraries, researchers used iRepertoire HTBI primers and Arm-PCR of CDR3 regions. TCRdb independently ran MiXCR on the multiplex PCR reads; one entry per CDR3 protein. The table shows about 460,000 distinct CDR3 sequences, with 22% occurring only once. Time point of the sample: persistent/refractory GD, antithyroid drugs over 5 years with positive TRAb. Scientists built the TCR library using RNA that was extracted from PBMCs. This clonotype was seen ten or more times. What it binds is not known.

This material consisted of peripheral blood mononuclear cells (PBMCs), taken when the disease was refractory, from a patient treated with antithyroid drugs. This receptor was obtained from a female donor with Graves disease. The chain carries TRBV2 and TRBJ1-1; TRBD1 aligns across 7 bases. CDR3: CASRKSTGSGIRMGTEAFF. As DNA, the CDR3 is TGTGCCAGCAGAAAGTCGACAGGGTCGGGAATTAGGATGGGCACTGAAGCTTTCTTT.